The entry below describes one T cell receptor beta chain. Study processing details: Counts of nucleated cells, estimated from reference gene primer amplification, were obtained. TCRdb's table, derived via immunoSEQ multiplex PCR, lists solely in-frame clones and lacks some. The V and J calls and clone size come from that table; D and trimming were worked out from the DNA. The table shows approximately 200,000 clones, with around 84% occurring only once. Deletions cut 4 bases from V and 5 bases from J, with 11 bases between. The germline gives CDR1 ENHRY, CDR2 SYGVKD. The CDR3 spans 14 residues. The data are from a study of blood T cell repertoires in COVID-19. Study-level background: The United States, Italy and Spain were the sources of the acute and convalescent COVID-19 samples. From T cells, B-cell-depleted T cells, or PBMCs came the material, which was cDNA or gDNA.

Sequencing was performed on peripheral blood. This receptor was obtained from a woman aged 55-70 years who had recovered from COVID-19. The chain links TRBV10-3 to TRBJ2-2, with D tentatively TRBD2 (6 bases). CDR3 sequence (DNA): TGTGCCATCAGTGTTAGGGACTTTACCGGGGAGCTGTTTTTT. Translated: CAISVRDFTGELFF.